Reported below is one T cell receptor beta chain. The CDR3 loop spans 15 amino acids. Germline CDR1 and CDR2: SGHKS and YYEKEE (reference sequence). V was trimmed by 4 bases and J by 7 bases, leaving 18 bases between them. The sample is drawn from a study of OX40 agonist ivuxolimab in advanced cancers. Study at large: Males comprised 82.7% of the group, whose mean age was roughly 60 years (range roughly 20 to 85).

This table comes from immunoSEQ multiplex PCR, and its TCRdb copy is limited to in-frame clones, with some not included. Of some 37,000 clones listed, approximately 86% are singletons. The sample here was CD4+ or CD8+ T cells sorted from blood, taken in a trial of the OX40 agonist ivuxolimab. This sequence originates from an adult with an advanced solid tumor such as melanoma, head and neck, liver or kidney cancer. This chain links TRBV5-5 with TRBJ1-5; TRBD1 is a possible D gene (5 bases). The CDR3 loop reads CASSRTQGWEQPQHF. The CDR3, as DNA: TGTGCCAGCAGCCGGACTCAGGGCTGGGAACAGCCCCAGCATTTT. Drawing the rest from reference TRBV5-5 and TRBJ1-5, the complete variable domain is DAGVTQSPTHLIKTRGQQVTLRCSPISGHKSVSWYQQVLGQGPQFIFQYYEKEERGRGNFPDRFSARQFPNYSSELNVNALLLGDSALYLCASSRTQGWEQPQHFGDGTRLSIL.